These 14 T cell receptor beta chains were sequenced from one sample in a study of OX40 agonist ivuxolimab in advanced cancers. Generated by immunoSEQ multiplex PCR, the TCRdb table keeps only in-frame clones and is missing some. The sample lists around 74,000 clones, approximately 80% occurring once. Sequencing was performed on CD4+ or CD8+ T cells sorted from blood, taken in a trial of the OX40 agonist ivuxolimab. Receptors originate from an adult with an advanced solid tumor such as melanoma, head and neck, liver or kidney cancer.

The chain recombines TRBV30 with TRBJ2-7, with 7 bases fitting TRBD2. The germline CDR1 and CDR2 sequences are GTSNPN and SVGIG (reference sequence). The length of the CDR3 is 14 residues. J was trimmed by 4 bases and V by 4 bases; bases with no gene match: 10. The CDR3 here is CAWNMRGSQYEQYF. CDR3 coding DNA: TGTGCCTGGAATATGCGGGGGAGTCAGTACGAGCAGTACTTC.

The CDR3 here is CASTEARLARHEQFF. CDR3 bases: TGTGCCAGCACCGAAGCAAGACTAGCGCGGCATGAGCAGTTCTTC. The chain combines TRBV6-5 with TRBJ2-1; 8 bases align to TRBD2. The V and J ends lost 7 bases and 8 bases, in that order; junction bases with no gene match: 13. CDR3 size: 15 residues. Germline CDR1 MNHEY, CDR2 SVGAGI.

V usage is TRBV4-3 and J usage is TRBJ1-6, with a weak D call TRBD1 (5 bases). This CDR3 contains 18 residues. Germline CDR1 reads LGHNA; CDR2 reads YSLEER. V shed 0 bases and J shed 7 bases, with 19 bases lying between them. The CDR3 here is CASSQDWAGTDRNSPLHF. The CDR3 coding sequence is TGCGCCAGCAGCCAAGATTGGGCCGGGACGGATAGAAATTCACCCCTCCACTTT.

The chain links TRBV9 to TRBJ1-1; D is unclear. The CDR3 extends over 13 amino acids. Germline assignment: CDR1 SGDLS and CDR2 YYNGEE. V was trimmed by 4 bases and J by 4 bases, leaving 11 bases between them. Here the CDR3 reads CASSTQEGTEAFF. CDR3 nucleotide sequence: TGTGCCAGCAGCACCCAGGAGGGCACTGAAGCTTTCTTT.

The chain is built from TRBV11-2 and TRBJ1-3; D remains unclear. The ends were cut back, 0 bases at V and 3 bases at J, with 3 bases in the middle. CDR1 and CDR2 (germline): SGHAT, FQNNGV. This CDR3 region has 13 residues. The CDR3 is CASSLDVGNTIYF. The CDR3 DNA reads TGTGCCAGCAGCTTAGACGTTGGAAACACCATATATTTT.

The chain recombines TRBV27 with TRBJ1-3; TRBD1 might be the D (6 bases). Deletions cut 6 bases from V and 3 bases from J, with 9 bases between. The CDR3 sequence is 13 residues long. Germline loops: CDR1 MNHEY, CDR2 SMNVEV (reference sequence). This CDR3 is CASSRGYGNTIYF. CDR3 in DNA: TGTGCCAGCAGCAGGGGTTATGGAAACACCATATATTTT.

This sequence joins TRBV7-2 and TRBJ1-3; D is unclear. CDR1 is SGHTA and CDR2 is FQGNSA in the germline V gene. The germline V and J ends were trimmed by 1 base and 0 bases, with 10 bases remaining between them. This CDR3 is built from 16 residues. The CDR3 region has the DNA TGTGCCAGCAGCTTAGGGTGGGCCCGCTCTGGAAACACCATATATTTT. Its translation: CASSLGWARSGNTIYF.

The CDR3 DNA is TGTGCCAGCAGCCCCCATGGGGGAAGGAATCAGCCCCAGCATTTT. Amino acids: CASSPHGGRNQPQHF. The genes are TRBV9 and TRBJ1-5, with D possibly matching TRBD1 (5 bases). The CDR3 totals 15 residues. V gave up 4 bases and J gave up 4 bases, with 15 bases separating them. Germline assignment: CDR1 SGDLS and CDR2 YYNGEE.

This clone was observed at least ten times. This chain connects TRBV7-2 to TRBJ1-5; no definite D call. The CDR3 is 15 amino acids. With 5 bases removed from V and 0 bases from J, the gap between germline ends came to 11 bases. Germline V gene sequence: CDR1 SGHTA, CDR2 FQGNSA. In nucleotides, the CDR3 is TGTGCCAGCAGCCTCGTCCAGAATAGCAATCAGCCCCAGCATTTT. Encoded protein: CASSLVQNSNQPQHF. Combining the CDR3 with reference TRBV7-2 and TRBJ1-5 gives the whole variable domain GAGVSQSPSNKVTEKGKDVELRCDPISGHTALYWYRQSLGQGLEFLIYFQGNSAPDKSGLPSDRFSAERTGGSVSTLTIQRTQQEDSAVYLCASSLVQNSNQPQHFGDGTRLSIL.

The rearrangement links TRBV6-1 to TRBJ1-2; D is unresolved. Germline V gives CDR1 MNHNS, CDR2 SASEGT. CDR3 length: 13 amino acids. V was shortened by 3 bases and J by 2 bases, with 7 bases between the two germline ends. The CDR3 here is CASSEGRNYGYTF. The CDR3 nucleotides are TGTGCCAGCAGTGAGGGCCGGAACTATGGCTACACCTTC.

The chain recombines TRBV30 with TRBJ1-2, with D possibly TRBD1 on 5 matching bases. Trimming pared 5 bases from V and 4 bases from J, leaving 17 bases between. The length of the CDR3 is 14 residues. CDR1 and CDR2 (germline): GTSNPN, SVGIG (reference sequence). As DNA, the CDR3 is TGTGCCTGGGTTCCTCCGGGACGCAGCTATGGCTACACCTTC. Protein product: CAWVPPGRSYGYTF.

V and J are TRBV7-2 and TRBJ2-5, with D possibly being TRBD1 (5 bases). Germline CDR1 and CDR2: SGHTA and FQGNSA. The CDR3 runs 15 residues. Trimming removed 0 bases from V and 0 bases from J, with 8 bases in between. CDR3 in amino acids: CASSLAARDQETQYF. The DNA for the CDR3 is TGTGCCAGCAGCTTAGCGGCCAGGGACCAAGAGACCCAGTACTTC.

V gene TRBV9 combines with J gene TRBJ1-3; unclear D gene. Germline CDR1 reads SGDLS; CDR2 reads YYNGEE. The CDR3 is made up of 13 amino acids. The ends were cut back, 1 base at V and 4 bases at J, with 6 bases in the middle. CDR3 in DNA: TGTGCCAGCAGCGTAAATATAGGAAACACCATATATTTT. Translation: CASSVNIGNTIYF. Together with reference TRBV9 and TRBJ1-3, the CDR3 gives the full variable domain: DSGVTQTPKHLITATGQRVTLRCSPRSGDLSVYWYQQSLDQGLQFLIQYYNGEERAKGNILERFSAQQFPDLHSELNLSSLELGDSALYFCASSVNIGNTIYFGEGSWLTVV.

V and J are TRBV29-1 and TRBJ2-3, with 7 positions matching TRBD2. The V and J ends lost 6 bases and 6 bases, in that order; junction bases with no gene match: 9. Per germline, CDR1 SQVTM and CDR2 ANQGSEA. The CDR3 contains 13 residues. The DNA for the CDR3 is TGCAGCGTCACACGGGTGGGGGGGGATACGCAGTATTTT. Encoded protein: CSVTRVGGDTQYF.